Presented here are 9 T cell receptor beta chains from one specimen sequenced in a study of blood T cell repertoires in COVID-19. Here immunoSEQ multiplex PCR was the method, and the copy in TCRdb shows in-frame clones only, minus some. This repertoire shows a few hundred thousand clones, 70% to 90% found once; its top ten account for 6.2%. The specimen sequenced was peripheral blood. The receptors shown here come from a man in his 60s with acute or convalescent COVID-19.

The sample holds a few counts of this clone. This chain joins TRBV5-4 and TRBJ2-5; 7 nucleotides match TRBD1. This CDR3 comprises 16 residues. V shed 3 bases and J 4 bases; nucleotides not matched to a gene: 12. Germline V lookup: CDR1 SGHNT, CDR2 YYREEE (reference sequence). CDR3 protein: CASSYPTHPGGETQYF. The DNA for the CDR3 is TGTGCCAGCAGCTACCCCACACACCCAGGGGGAGAGACCCAGTACTTC.

The DNA of the CDR3 is TGTGCCAGCAGTCAAGACTCGACAGCGACCTACGAGCAGTACTTC. Translated: CASSQDSTATYEQYF. The V call is TRBV27, the J call TRBJ2-7; the D gene is possibly TRBD1 (5 bases). Germline CDR1 is MNHEY and CDR2 is SMNVEV (reference sequence). Trimming removed 5 bases at V and 2 bases at J, with 16 bases between. The CDR3 has 15 residues.

The chain carries TRBV7-3 and TRBJ1-5; 10 nucleotides agree with TRBD1. Germline trimming cut 6 bases from V and 2 bases from J; bases unmatched to any gene: 4. Germline assignment: CDR1 SGHTA and CDR2 FQGTGA. The CDR3 totals 15 residues. CDR3 sequence reads: CASRPGTGGNQPQHF. In nucleotides, the CDR3 is TGTGCCAGCAGACCCGGGACAGGGGGCAATCAGCCCCAGCATTTT.

In its sample, this clone was seen once. The V gene is TRBV5-4, the J gene TRBJ2-7; 7 bases are shared with TRBD2. From germline, CDR1 is SGHNT and CDR2 YYREEE (reference sequence). This CDR3 has 15 residues. The trim removed 4 bases at V and 0 bases at J, leaving 7 bases unmatched. The CDR3 sequence is CASSEKGGASYEQYF. The DNA for the CDR3 is TGTGCCAGCAGCGAGAAGGGAGGGGCCTCCTACGAGCAGTACTTC.

This clone was recorded a few times. J is TRBJ2-2 and V is TRBV6-2 or TRBV6-3, with TRBD2 matching over 8 bases. CDR1 is MNHEY and CDR2 is SVGEGT in the germline V gene. V shed 0 bases, J shed 14 bases, and the junction held 11 bases outside the gene matches. The CDR3 is 15 amino acids. CDR3 nucleotide sequence: TGTGCCAGCAGTTACTCCCCCCGGACTAGCCGAGCCCTGTTTTTT. Its translation: CASSYSPRTSRALFF.

This clone has only one observation. The rearrangement links TRBV27 to TRBJ2-1; 8 bases fit TRBD1. This CDR3 has 17 amino acids. The germline gives CDR1 MNHEY, CDR2 SMNVEV (reference sequence). V shed 5 bases and J 6 bases; nucleotides not matched to a gene: 15. The CDR3 DNA sequence: TGTGCCAGCAGTCCGCCCCTTGACAGGGGCAACTCCAATGAGCAGTTCTTC. Translating it yields CASSPPLDRGNSNEQFF.

V and J are TRBV28 and TRBJ1-5, with TRBD1 as a possible D gene (6 bases). The CDR3 sequence is 14 residues long. CDR1 is MDHEN and CDR2 is SYDVKM in the germline V gene. V was pared by 5 bases and J by 3 bases, with 11 bases between. The CDR3 bases are TGTGCCAGCAGTCAGGACAGTTTCAATCAGCCCCAGCATTTT. It encodes CASSQDSFNQPQHF.

CDR3 sequence reads: CASTGTGGNQPQHF. CDR3 bases: TGTGCCAGCACCGGGACAGGGGGTAATCAGCCCCAGCATTTT. This chain joins TRBV21-1 and TRBJ1-5; the D call in the table, TRBD1, was not verified against the DNA. TRBV21-1 is tagged as a pseudogene. The CDR3 sequence is 14 residues long.

This chain joins TRBV30 and TRBJ1-4; D perhaps matches TRBD1 (6 bases). This CDR3 is 15 amino acids long. From germline, CDR1 is GTSNPN and CDR2 SVGIG (reference sequence). The V end was cut by 0 bases, the J end by 8 bases, with 16 bases between. For the CDR3, the DNA is TGTGCCTGGAGTGTTGGACAGCCAAGTAGGGAAAAACTGTTTTTT. This translates into CAWSVGQPSREKLFF.